This T cell receptor (beta chain) was identified in a study of blood T cell repertoires in COVID-19. Original data processing: Reference gene primer amplification in the assay estimated nucleated cell counts. Measured with immunoSEQ multiplex PCR; TCRdb has only the in-frame clones, and not every one. The V and J calls and clone size are taken from that table; D and trimming were inferred from the DNA. The data hold a few hundred thousand clones, with approximately 87% observed a single time. Participant ages covered roughly 18 to 89 years across around 22 US areas. Which cohort a participant joined came from the clinical history participants gave. Symptom resolution, clearance, or two negative PCRs marked the recovered donors of Cohort 3. Germline assignment: CDR1 SGHNT and CDR2 YENEEA. Trimming took 5 bases from V and 4 from J; bases not matched to a gene: 6. The CDR3 contains 15 residues.

This clonotype was obtained from a woman aged 40 to 55 who had recovered from COVID-19. The specimen sequenced was PBMCs or T cells enriched from blood (not recorded which). V usage is TRBV11-3 and J usage is TRBJ2-1; 9 bases agree with TRBD1. CDR3 nucleotides: TGTGCCAGCAGCCTCCCGGGACAGGGATACAATGAGCAGTTCTTC. As protein: CASSLPGQGYNEQFF.